This T cell receptor beta chain was recovered during a study of blood T cell repertoires in COVID-19. In germline, CDR1 is MDHEN, CDR2 SYDVKM. After removal of 2 bases from V and 5 bases from J, the junction contained 2 bases not matched to a gene. There are 14 residues in the CDR3. Generated by immunoSEQ multiplex PCR, the TCRdb table keeps only in-frame clones and is missing some. The sample includes about 130,000 clones, about 85% of them seen just once. In its sample, this clone was seen once. Sequenced: peripheral blood. The chain recombines TRBV28 with TRBJ1-3; 8 bases are shared with TRBD1. The TCR sequence derives from a man aged 60 to 69 with acute or convalescent COVID-19. The DNA for the CDR3 is TGTGCCAGCAGTTTACGACAGGGGAGAAACACCATATATTTT. Residues: CASSLRQGRNTIYF.